The 17 T cell receptor beta chains in this list originate from one sample, sequenced in a study of T cell repertoires in cytomegalovirus infection. The antigens for these receptors are not known. TCRdb processed the reads anew with MiXCR; each CDR3 protein has one entry. The data show 300,000 or so distinct CDR3 sequences, with about 25% seen just once and more than 10% held by the top ten. The starting material was cultured PBMCs, obtained from culture after CMV antigen stimulation. The receptors here all came from a human donor in good health (CMV status not recorded). Some clones in this sample may be carry-over from other donors' samples.

About this clonotype: With a much larger clone just one base away, this may be a read error. The V and J genes are TRBV27 and TRBJ1-2; D not certain. There are 15 residues in the CDR3. Germline V gene sequence: CDR1 MNHEY, CDR2 SMNVEV (reference sequence). Trimming took 7 bases from V and 6 from J, leaving 21 bases between them. Written as DNA, the CDR3 is TGTGCCAGCACTCCCTATAGGGCAGGCGGGGATGGCTACACCTTC. Protein sequence: CASTPYRAGGDGYTF.

The rearrangement links TRBV28 to TRBJ2-7, with 8 bases that match TRBD2. V lost 10 bases and J lost 5; bases outside the gene matches: 19. This CDR3 has 16 residues. Germline V lookup: CDR1 MDHEN, CDR2 SYDVKM. The CDR3 loop reads CATAGGGRLSTNEQYF. The CDR3 region has the DNA TGTGCCACCGCCGGTGGCGGGAGGTTATCGACCAACGAGCAGTACTTC.

There are many counts of this clonotype. The chain links TRBV7-2 to TRBJ2-1; TRBD2 might be the D (6 bases). CDR1 and CDR2 from the germline V gene are SGHTA and FQGNSA. The CDR3 consists of 14 residues. Trimming shortened V by 5 bases and J by 4 bases, and 12 bases separated the two germline ends. The CDR3 bases are TGTGCCAGCAGCCCGGGACTCACTTACAATGAGCAGTTCTTC. Translation: CASSPGLTYNEQFF.

V is TRBV10-3 and J is TRBJ2-3, with D maybe TRBD1 (5 bases). CDR1 is ENHRY and CDR2 is SYGVKD in the germline V gene. V lost 6 bases, J lost 6 bases, and 13 bases lay in between. CDR3 size: 13 residues. The CDR3 nucleotides are TGTGCCATCAGGGAAGGGGATGGCGATACGCAGTATTTT. Its protein is CAIREGDGDTQYF.

This chain joins TRBV25-1 and TRBJ2-1; the D is unclear. The germline V gene has CDR1 MGHDK and CDR2 SYGVNS. V was pared by 4 bases and J by 7 bases, with 5 bases between. CDR3 length: 11 amino acids. CDR3 region: CASSGTNEQFF. CDR3 nucleotide sequence: TGTGCCAGCAGTGGCACGAATGAGCAGTTCTTC.

The rearrangement joins TRBV29-1 to TRBJ2-1, with 7 bases fitting TRBD1. The germline V gene has CDR1 SQVTM and CDR2 ANQGSEA. With V trimmed by 6 bases and J by 3 bases, 17 bases remained unmatched. The CDR3 runs to 17 residues. This chain's CDR3 is CSVDPGQSSPFYNEQFF. CDR3 nucleotide sequence: TGCAGCGTGGACCCGGGACAGAGTTCCCCATTCTACAATGAGCAGTTCTTC.

This clonotype was detected a few times. The chain uses TRBV7-3 and TRBJ2-5, with 7 bases matching TRBD1. CDR1 and CDR2 from the germline V gene are SGHTA and FQGTGA. The CDR3 is 20 amino acids. The V and J ends lost 0 bases and 3 bases, in that order; junction bases with no gene match: 19. For the CDR3, the DNA is TGTGCCAGCAGCTTAACCCAAACCTATGGACAGGTGAACATAGAAGAGACCCAGTACTTC. Its protein is CASSLTQTYGQVNIEETQYF. Variable domain in full (rest from reference TRBV7-3 and TRBJ2-5): GAGVSQTPSNKVTEKGKYVELRCDPISGHTALYWYRQSLGQGPEFLIYFQGTGAADDSGLPNDRFFAVRPEGSVSTLKIQRTERGDSAVYLCASSLTQTYGQVNIEETQYFGPGTRLLVL.

V and J are TRBV19 and TRBJ1-2, with D possibly matching TRBD1 (6 bases). The V and J ends lost 6 bases and 5 bases respectively, with 25 bases between them. The germline CDR1 and CDR2 sequences are LNHDA and SQIVND (reference sequence). The CDR3 has 17 residues. The CDR3 region has the DNA TGTGCCAGTAGCAGACCCGAGGACAGCCAAAGGGATTATGGCTACACCTTC. Translation gives CASSRPEDSQRDYGYTF.

Details on this clonotype: A much larger clonotype is one base distant, so this may be a read error. The rearrangement joins TRBV7-8 to TRBJ2-7, with D possibly TRBD1 on 6 matching bases. The V end lost 5 bases, the J end lost 3 bases, and 20 bases lay between the germline ends. The CDR3 runs to 16 residues. CDR1 is SGHVS and CDR2 is FQNEAQ in the germline V gene. The CDR3 coding sequence is TGTGCCAGCAGCGGGGGACACGCTGGGTCTTTCTACGAGCAGTACTTC. This sequence encodes CASSGGHAGSFYEQYF.

This chain links TRBV11-2 with TRBJ2-2; weak D call: TRBD1 (6 bases). The germline V gene has CDR1 SGHAT and CDR2 FQNNGV. V was clipped by 4 bases and J by 8 bases, with 17 bases between them. The CDR3 is 15 amino acids. In DNA, the CDR3 is TGTGCCAGCAGCTACAGGGCGATTGGGCGTGGGGAGCTGTTTTTT. Protein: CASSYRAIGRGELFF.

V usage is TRBV19 and J usage is TRBJ2-1; 13 positions match TRBD2. This CDR3 comprises 15 residues. V was clipped by 5 bases and J by 7 bases; unmatched bases: 5. Germline V lookup: CDR1 LNHDA, CDR2 SQIVND (reference sequence). As DNA, the CDR3 is TGTGCCAGTAGTGAGGGACTAGCGGGAATGAATGAGCAGTTCTTC. Amino acid sequence: CASSEGLAGMNEQFF.

The chain carries TRBV28 and TRBJ2-7, with 10 bases aligning to TRBD2. CDR3 length: 15 residues. CDR1 is MDHEN, CDR2 SYDVKM, per germline. V gave up 8 bases and J gave up 4 bases; unmatched junction bases: 11. The CDR3 region is CASGGIAGGGYEQYF. Written as DNA, the CDR3 is TGTGCCAGCGGGGGAATAGCGGGAGGTGGTTACGAGCAGTACTTC.

V and J are TRBV12-3 or TRBV12-4 and TRBJ2-7, with 7 bases aligning to TRBD2. CDR3 length: 14 amino acids. DNA for the CDR3: TGTACCAGCAGTCCTCGGGGCGGGAGCTACGAGCAGTACGTC. Protein sequence: CTSSPRGGSYEQYV.

J is TRBJ2-1 and V is TRBV10-3; 8 bases are a match to TRBD2. Trimming removed 6 bases from V and 0 bases from J; junction bases left unmatched: 4. The CDR3 spans 15 residues. Germline CDR1 ENHRY, CDR2 SYGVKD. The CDR3 loop is CAISGSGSSYNEQFF. CDR3 nucleotides: TGTGCCATCAGCGGGAGCGGGAGCTCCTACAATGAGCAGTTCTTC.

This clonotype was seen a few times. The J gene is TRBJ2-7, the V gene TRBV12-3 or TRBV12-4; TRBD2 is a possible D gene (5 bases). The CDR3 contains 13 residues. V gave up 6 bases and J gave up 3 bases, with 12 bases separating them. The CDR3: CASRRGSSYEQYF. CDR3 nucleotide sequence: TGTGCCAGCAGACGGGGTAGTAGCTACGAGCAGTACTTC.

In its sample, this clonotype was seen many times. This chain links TRBV7-2 with TRBJ2-1; D is undetermined. CDR3 size: 15 residues. V was clipped by 5 bases and J by 9 bases, with 20 bases between them. Germline V CDR1 and CDR2: SGHTA, FQGNSA. The CDR3 coding sequence is TGTGCCAGCAGCCTAAGGGCCACTTCTGGCGCTGAGCAGTTCTTC. Protein: CASSLRATSGAEQFF.

The count of this clonotype is one. The chain joins TRBV11-1 to TRBJ2-6; no clear D gene. The germline V gene has CDR1 SGHAT and CDR2 FQDESV (reference sequence). With 5 bases removed from V and 4 bases from J, the gap between germline ends came to 9 bases. The CDR3 covers 14 residues. CDR3 region: CASSAQYGANVLTF. The CDR3 DNA sequence: TGTGCCAGCAGCGCCCAATACGGGGCCAACGTCCTGACTTTC.